One sample yielded the 2 T cell receptor beta chains listed below, sequenced in a study of shared clonotypes between healthy human individuals. The assay was immunoSEQ multiplex PCR, and TCRdb's table has in-frame clones only and misses some. The table shows about 530,000 clones, with 90% to 97% occurring only once. Material for sequencing was naive CD4+ T cells sorted from blood. Subset specified: CD45RA+ positively selected. The receptor source for this set is a woman aged 25 to 45 in good health.

The chain recombines TRBV6-1 with TRBJ1-2; the D is unclear. The CDR3 contains 15 residues. CDR1 is MNHNS and CDR2 is SASEGT in the germline V gene. V was pared by 3 bases and J by 4 bases, with 15 bases between. CDR3 bases: TGTGCCAGCAGTGAGCGCGGGTCTTCGGGCTATGGCTACACCTTC. It is translated as CASSERGSSGYGYTF.

A single count supports this clone. The CDR3 DNA reads TGTGCCAGCAGACAGGGCTCTGAAGCTTTCTTT. Its translation: CASRQGSEAFF. The chain employs TRBV6-1 and TRBJ1-1, with D maybe TRBD1 (6 bases). The germline gives CDR1 MNHNS, CDR2 SASEGT. The V end was cut by 6 bases, the J end by 6 bases, with 8 bases between. The CDR3 is 11 residues long.